This TCR beta chain is from a study of T cells after posttransplantation cyclophosphamide. A remark on this clone: The target antigen is unknown.

Treatment was busulfan-fludarabine conditioning, a marrow graft, and cyclophosphamide on days +3 and +4. V gave up 6 bases and J gave up 6 bases, with 17 bases separating them. CDR1 is LNHNV and CDR2 is YYDKDF in the germline V gene (reference sequence). The CDR3 extends over 14 amino acids. General observations from the study: TRB clonality was highly associated with recipient CMV seropositivity and reactivation. TRB overlap between skin or GI tissue T cells and blood was limited. Later blood repertoires were often dominated by clones from the donor CD8+ memory compartment.

Produced via immunoSEQ multiplex PCR; TCRdb's table is partial and in-frame only. The table has about 36,000 clones, roughly 73% seen once; the top ten hold 7.5% to 9.5%. The genes are TRBV15 and TRBJ1-1; D perhaps matches TRBD1 (5 bases). The sequences come from CD4+ T cells sorted from blood, collected about 1,900 days after a stem cell transplant with posttransplant cyclophosphamide. This TCR was sampled from a female patient aged 40-49 years who received an allogeneic stem cell transplant from a related donor, was CMV-positive, and had no GVHD. Some of these T cells may belong to the graft donor. The CDR3: CATSSGAFRAEAFF. CDR3 DNA: TGTGCCACCAGTAGCGGGGCCTTTCGGGCTGAAGCTTTCTTT.